This T cell receptor beta chain was obtained from a study of T-cell memory formation after mild COVID-19. In its sample, this clonotype was seen a few times. With constant-segment primers, 5'RACE yielded cDNA libraries of TCR alpha and TCR beta that carried sample barcodes and UMIs. Each CDR3 protein gets one entry after TCRdb re-called the 5' RACE reads with MiXCR. The profile shows fewer than 350,000 distinct CDR3 sequences, roughly 13% of them singletons. Per germline, CDR1 MNHNY and CDR2 SVGAGI (reference sequence). CDR3 length equals 13 residues. Trimming cost V 7 bases and J 6 bases, with 12 bases left between them.

The source of this sequence is a man aged 18 to 29 who had mild COVID-19 (a few samples of this study predate the infection). Cell type and time point are not known. The chain recombines TRBV6-6 with TRBJ2-2; D not resolved. Sequencing was done on a sample of PBMCs or a T cell subset sorted from them (not recorded which). CDR3: CASNILDSGELFF. The CDR3 coding sequence is TGTGCCAGCAATATCCTAGATTCCGGGGAGCTGTTTTTT.